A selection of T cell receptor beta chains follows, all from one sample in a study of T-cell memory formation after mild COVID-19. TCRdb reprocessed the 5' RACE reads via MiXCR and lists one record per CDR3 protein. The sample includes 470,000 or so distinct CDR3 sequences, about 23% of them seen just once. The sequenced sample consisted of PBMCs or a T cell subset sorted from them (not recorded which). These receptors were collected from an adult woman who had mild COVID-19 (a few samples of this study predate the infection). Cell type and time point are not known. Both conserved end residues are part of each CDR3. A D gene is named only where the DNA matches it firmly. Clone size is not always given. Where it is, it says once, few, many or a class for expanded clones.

CASSSWSFDGYTF,TGTGCCAGCAGCTCATGGTCTTTTGATGGCTACACCTTC,13,TRBV9,-,TRBJ1-2,-
CAWSRRQGSLGYTF,TGTGCCTGGAGTCGAAGACAGGGCTCATTAGGCTACACCTTC,14,TRBV30,-,TRBJ1-2,TRBD1
CASSLESFASEQFF,TGCGCCAGCAGCTTGGAGTCGTTTGCTAGTGAGCAGTTCTTC,14,TRBV5-1,-,TRBJ2-1,-
CASSLPGAREQFF,TGTGCCAGCAGTCTACCAGGGGCCCGGGAGCAGTTCTTC,13,TRBV6-1,few,TRBJ2-1,-
CASSMTPVGNTEAFF,TGTGCCAGCAGCATGACACCAGTGGGGAACACTGAAGCTTTCTTT,15,TRBV21-1,once,TRBJ1-1,-
CASSLAMASGGDEQFF,TGTGCCAGCAGCTTGGCCATGGCTAGCGGGGGGGATGAGCAGTTCTTC,16,TRBV5-6,-,TRBJ2-1,TRBD2
CSARGGGQVREKLFF,TGCAGTGCTAGAGGAGGGGGACAGGTCCGGGAAAAACTGTTTTTT,15,TRBV20-1,many,TRBJ1-4,TRBD1
CASSFAIEQFF,TGTGCCAGCAGCTTCGCAATCGAGCAGTTCTTC,11,TRBV7-2,once,TRBJ2-1,-
CASSQNSGTQYF,TGCGCCAGCAGCCAGAACAGTGGTACGCAGTATTTT,12,TRBV4-3,many,TRBJ2-3,-
CSVETGYEQYF,TGCAGCGTTGAGACAGGATACGAGCAGTACTTC,11,TRBV29-1,-,TRBJ2-7,-
CASGLAGSPTDTQYF,TGTGCCAGCGGGCTAGCGGGGTCCCCCACAGATACGCAGTATTTT,15,TRBV27,-,TRBJ2-3,TRBD2
CATSDFGETGVTDTQYF,TGTGCCACCAGTGATTTCGGGGAAACTGGAGTGACAGATACGCAGTATTTT,17,TRBV24-1,-,TRBJ2-3,-
CASSWLGLAIYNEQFF,TGTGCCAGCAGCTGGTTAGGACTAGCGATTTACAATGAGCAGTTCTTC,16,TRBV11-1,few,TRBJ2-1,TRBD2
CATSRDTGTQETQYF,TGTGCCACCAGCAGAGACACTGGGACCCAAGAGACCCAGTACTTC,15,TRBV15,-,TRBJ2-5,-
CSAQDVPYEQYF,TGCAGTGCTCAAGACGTTCCCTACGAGCAGTACTTC,12,TRBV20-1,-,TRBJ2-7,-
CASSLYGGAGYTF,TGTGCCAGCAGCTTATACGGAGGGGCAGGCTACACCTTC,13,TRBV7-9,-,TRBJ1-2,-
CASSPQRESYNEQFF,TGCGCCAGCAGCCCGCAGCGGGAGAGCTACAATGAGCAGTTCTTC,15,TRBV4-3,many,TRBJ2-1,TRBD2
CASSLDDGDTEAFF,TGTGCCAGCAGCTTGGACGATGGGGACACTGAAGCTTTCTTT,14,TRBV7-6,few,TRBJ1-1,-
CASSSKDRNTEAFF,TGTGCCAGCAGCTCGAAGGACAGGAACACTGAAGCTTTCTTT,14,TRBV9,few,TRBJ1-1,-
CASSLHRPRSTGNYGYTF,TGTGCCAGCAGCTTACACAGGCCCAGAAGTACCGGTAACTATGGCTACACCTTC,18,TRBV7-2,-,TRBJ1-2,-